These T cell receptor beta chains were read from a single sample in a study of cytomegalovirus exposure and HLA in healthy donors. Method: immunoSEQ multiplex PCR; TCRdb's copy keeps in-frame clones and lacks some. The sample's table shows 180,000 or so clones. Sequences were obtained from PBMCs. These receptors all come from a boy between 5 and 17 years old in good health and CMV-seronegative. Both conserved end residues are part of each CDR3. The D gene is left open where the match is weak.

cdr3_aa | cdr3_nt | v_call | cdr3_length | j_call | d_call
CASRSTGYYTEAFF | TGTGCCAGCAGGAGTACAGGATACTACACTGAAGCTTTCTTT | TRBV28 | 14 | TRBJ1-1 | NA
CASSWSQGYQETQYF | TGCGCCAGCAGTTGGTCCCAGGGGTACCAAGAGACCCAGTACTTC | TRBV4-3 | 15 | TRBJ2-5 | NA
CASSPDTLNTEAFF | TGTGCCAGCTCACCCGATACATTGAACACTGAAGCTTTCTTT | TRBV18 | 14 | TRBJ1-1 | NA
CAWSSGQAPRADTQYF | TGTGCCTGGAGCTCGGGACAGGCCCCCAGGGCAGATACGCAGTATTTT | TRBV30 | 16 | TRBJ2-3 | TRBD1
CASSRQGFSDTQYF | TGTGCCAGCAGTAGACAGGGGTTCTCAGATACGCAGTATTTT | TRBV6-5 | 14 | TRBJ2-3 | TRBD1
CASSSGGFRPDTQYF | TGTGCCAGCAGTTCAGGAGGATTCCGTCCAGATACGCAGTATTTT | TRBV19 | 15 | TRBJ2-3 | NA
CASSHIPIQGNQPQHF | TGCGCCAGCAGCCATATTCCTATTCAGGGCAATCAGCCCCAGCATTTT | TRBV4-1 | 16 | TRBJ1-5 | NA
CAISESESAGGRNSPLHF | TGTGCCATCAGTGAGTCAGAGTCCGCAGGGGGCCGTAATTCACCCCTCCACTTT | TRBV10-3 | 18 | TRBJ1-6 | TRBD1
CASSLLPTNQGANEQFF | TGTGCCAGCAGCTTGTTACCCACTAATCAGGGGGCGAATGAGCAGTTCTTC | TRBV7-2 | 17 | TRBJ2-1 | TRBD1
CASSIVRDEKLFF | TGTGCCAGTAGTATAGTGAGGGATGAAAAACTGTTTTTT | TRBV19 | 13 | TRBJ1-4 | NA
CASSTRQGSSTDTQYF | TGTGCCAGCAGCACCCGGCAGGGGAGTAGCACAGATACGCAGTATTTT | TRBV9 | 16 | TRBJ2-3 | NA
CASVATEAFF | TGTGCCAGTGTAGCGACTGAAGCTTTCTTT | TRBV19 | 10 | TRBJ1-1 | NA
CASSQPGQGLTEAFF | TGCGCCAGCAGCCAACCGGGACAGGGGCTCACTGAAGCTTTCTTT | TRBV4-1 | 15 | TRBJ1-1 | TRBD1
CASSQSPQYRNQPQHF | TGCGCCAGCAGCCAAAGCCCACAGTACCGCAATCAGCCCCAGCATTTT | TRBV4-1 | 16 | TRBJ1-5 | NA
CASSLTGGEEKLFF | TGTGCCAGCAGCTTGACAGGGGGAGAGGAAAAACTGTTTTTT | TRBV7-9 | 14 | TRBJ1-4 | TRBD1
CASSLRGGNTGELFF | TGTGCCAGCAGCTTGCGGGGGGGTAACACCGGGGAGCTGTTTTTT | TRBV5-4 | 15 | TRBJ2-2 | TRBD2
CASSQGSLAPGLQYF | TGCGCCAGCAGCCAGGGGAGCCTAGCCCCCGGGTTGCAGTACTTC | TRBV4-1 | 15 | TRBJ2-7 | NA
CASSPKGLAKNIQYF | TGTGCCAGCTCACCAAAGGGGTTGGCCAAAAACATTCAGTACTTC | TRBV18 | 15 | TRBJ2-4 | NA
CASSLDRVRTTYEQYF | TGTGCCAGCAGCCTCGACAGGGTTCGGACGACTTACGAGCAGTACTTC | TRBV11-1 | 16 | TRBJ2-7 | TRBD1
CASSDPARGSVYSPLHF | TGCGCCAGCAGTGATCCTGCCAGGGGGTCTGTCTATTCACCCCTCCACTTT | TRBV10-2 | 17 | TRBJ1-6 | TRBD1
CASSLLSSTGYNSPLHF | TGTGCCAGCAGTTTATTGTCCTCGACAGGGTATAATTCACCCCTCCACTTT | TRBV27 | 17 | TRBJ1-6 | TRBD1
CASSQDRNRVGYNEQFF | TGTGCCAGCAGCCAAGATAGGAACAGGGTTGGGTACAATGAGCAGTTCTTC | TRBV14 | 17 | TRBJ2-1 | NA
CAWSVRGGKLTEAFF | TGTGCCTGGAGTGTACGCGGCGGGAAACTCACTGAAGCTTTCTTT | TRBV30 | 15 | TRBJ1-1 | NA
CASSPRDRLLLGTEAFF | TGTGCCAGCAGCCCTCGGGACAGGCTTTTGTTAGGCACTGAAGCTTTCTTT | TRBV7-2 | 17 | TRBJ1-1 | TRBD1
CASSVGGRGAYEQYF | TGTGCCAGCAGCGTAGGAGGGCGGGGGGCCTACGAGCAGTACTTC | TRBV9 | 15 | TRBJ2-7 | TRBD2
CASSYQDSYEQYF | TGTGCCAGCAGTTACCAGGACAGTTACGAGCAGTACTTC | TRBV27 | 13 | TRBJ2-7 | NA
CAWSPRTVNQPQHF | TGTGCCTGGAGTCCTCGGACAGTTAATCAGCCCCAGCATTTT | TRBV30 | 14 | TRBJ1-5 | NA
CATSRDGVAGGPVDTQYF | TGTGCCACCAGCAGAGATGGGGTGGCGGGGGGGCCGGTAGATACGCAGTATTTT | TRBV15 | 18 | TRBJ2-3 | TRBD2
CASRELPGQGINYGYTF | TGTGCCAGCAGGGAACTCCCGGGACAGGGGATTAACTATGGCTACACCTTC | TRBV28 | 17 | TRBJ1-2 | TRBD1
CASSQASSPLHF | TGCGCCAGCAGCCAAGCAAGCTCACCCCTCCACTTT | TRBV4-1 | 12 | TRBJ1-6 | NA
CASSQDGLPSPAMGREQFF | TGTGCCAGCAGCCAAGATGGTCTACCTAGCCCTGCCATGGGTCGTGAGCAGTTCTTC | TRBV4-2 | 19 | TRBJ2-1 | NA
CASRQPSSYGYTF | TGTGCCAGTAGACAGCCTAGTTCCTATGGCTACACCTTC | TRBV6-5 | 13 | TRBJ1-2 | NA
CASSYLEGSSYEQYF | TGTGCCAGCAGTTACCTGGAGGGGTCCTCCTACGAGCAGTACTTC | TRBV6-6 | 15 | TRBJ2-7 | NA
CASQGTSSTGELFF | TGTGCCAGCCAGGGGACTAGCAGCACCGGGGAGCTGTTTTTT | TRBV2 | 14 | TRBJ2-2 | TRBD2
CASSPPGGLNTEAFF | TGCGCCAGCAGCCCCCCCGGGGGTTTAAACACTGAAGCTTTCTTT | TRBV4-1 | 15 | TRBJ1-1 | NA
CASSFGTGGRNQPQHF | TGTGCCAGCAGCTTCGGGACAGGGGGACGCAATCAGCCCCAGCATTTT | TRBV5-6 | 16 | TRBJ1-5 | TRBD1
CASSQIMGRDNEQFF | TGCGCCAGCAGCCAAATCATGGGGCGCGACAATGAGCAGTTCTTC | TRBV4-1 | 15 | TRBJ2-1 | NA
CASSLTFTDNYGYTF | TGTGCCAGCAGCTTAACGTTTACAGATAACTATGGCTACACCTTC | TRBV7-8 | 15 | TRBJ1-2 | NA
CASSLAGTGEGNGYTF | TGTGCCAGCAGCTTAGCCGGGACAGGGGAAGGGAATGGCTACACCTTC | TRBV7-9 | 16 | TRBJ1-2 | TRBD1
CAWSVRGGINQPQHF | TGTGCCTGGAGTGTCAGGGGTGGTATCAATCAGCCCCAGCATTTT | TRBV30 | 15 | TRBJ1-5 | NA
CASSSTAYGYTF | TGTGCCAGCAGTTCCACAGCCTATGGCTACACCTTC | TRBV28 | 12 | TRBJ1-2 | NA
CASSPQGSYNEQFF | TGTGCCAGCAGTCCCCAGGGATCCTACAATGAGCAGTTCTTC | TRBV27 | 14 | TRBJ2-1 | NA
CASSTGGMNTEAFF | TGCGCCAGCAGCACCGGGGGGATGAACACTGAAGCTTTCTTT | TRBV5-1 | 14 | TRBJ1-1 | NA
CASSSRQGGNYGYTF | TGTGCCAGCAGTTCCCGACAGGGAGGTAACTATGGCTACACCTTC | TRBV27 | 15 | TRBJ1-2 | TRBD1
CASSGGSSYNEQFF | TGTGCCAGCTCCGGGGGGAGCTCCTACAATGAGCAGTTCTTC | TRBV5-6 | 14 | TRBJ2-1 | TRBD2
CAWGGVSLTQYF | TGTGCCTGGGGGGGGGTATCACTGACCCAGTACTTC | TRBV30 | 12 | TRBJ2-5 | TRBD2